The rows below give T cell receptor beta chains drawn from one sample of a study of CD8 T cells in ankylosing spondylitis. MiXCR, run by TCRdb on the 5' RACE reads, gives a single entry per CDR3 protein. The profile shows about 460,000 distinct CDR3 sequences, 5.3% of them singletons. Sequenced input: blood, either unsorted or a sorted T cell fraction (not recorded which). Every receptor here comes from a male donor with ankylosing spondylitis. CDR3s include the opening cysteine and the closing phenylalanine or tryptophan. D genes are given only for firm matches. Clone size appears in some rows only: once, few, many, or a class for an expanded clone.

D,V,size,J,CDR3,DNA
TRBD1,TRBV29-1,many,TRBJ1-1,CSVGVQGARGPRAKEAFF,TGCAGCGTTGGAGTTCAGGGGGCGCGGGGGCCGAGGGCAAAAGAAGCTTTCTTT
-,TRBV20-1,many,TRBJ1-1,CSALGLTNTEAFF,TGCAGTGCCCTGGGACTTACGAACACTGAAGCTTTCTTT
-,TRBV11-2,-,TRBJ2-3,CASTITRDTQYF,TGTGCCAGCACCATTACGAGGGATACGCAGTATTTT
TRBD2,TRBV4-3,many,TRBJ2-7,CASSHVAGGLFEQYF,TGCGCCAGCAGCCACGTAGCGGGAGGGCTTTTCGAGCAGTACTTC
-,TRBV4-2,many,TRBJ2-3,CASSQGGSTDTQYF,TGTGCCAGCAGCCAGGGCGGGAGCACAGATACGCAGTATTTT
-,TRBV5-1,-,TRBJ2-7,CASSLGRAAEQYF,TGCGCCAGCAGCTTAGGTCGTGCGGCGGAGCAGTACTTC
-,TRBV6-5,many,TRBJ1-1,CASSYSHGGLSTEAFF,TGTGCCAGCAGTTACTCCCACGGAGGCCTCAGCACTGAAGCTTTCTTT
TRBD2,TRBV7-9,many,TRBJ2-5,CASSASGRFQETQYF,TGTGCCAGCAGCGCTAGCGGGAGATTCCAAGAGACCCAGTACTTC
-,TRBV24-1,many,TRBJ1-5,CATSASRGLYSNQPQHF,TGTGCCACCAGTGCCTCGCGGGGACTCTATAGCAATCAGCCCCAGCATTTT
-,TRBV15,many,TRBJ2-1,CATSRDPGVYNEQFF,TGTGCCACCAGCAGAGATCCCGGGGTCTACAATGAGCAGTTCTTC
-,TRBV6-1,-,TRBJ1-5,CASSPVRDRYSNQPQHF,TGTGCCAGCAGTCCCGTCCGGGACCGCTATAGCAATCAGCCCCAGCATTTT
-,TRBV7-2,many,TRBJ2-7,CASSLTRTVYEQYF,TGTGCCAGCAGCTTAACCAGGACAGTTTACGAGCAGTACTTC
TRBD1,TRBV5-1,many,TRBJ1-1,CASSWGTGGTEAFF,TGCGCCAGCAGCTGGGGGACAGGGGGCACTGAAGCTTTCTTT
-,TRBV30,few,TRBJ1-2,CAWSVYIPRGYTF,TGTGCCTGGAGTGTTTACATCCCGAGAGGCTACACCTTC
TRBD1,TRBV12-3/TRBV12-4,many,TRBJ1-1,CASSAGGDFSEAFF,TGTGCCAGCTCGGCAGGGGGAGATTTTTCTGAAGCTTTCTTT
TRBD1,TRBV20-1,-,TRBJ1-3,CSAPNRQGENTIYF,TGCAGTGCTCCGAACCGACAGGGTGAAAACACCATATATTTT
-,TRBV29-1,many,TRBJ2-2,CSVVGRTGELFF,TGCAGCGTTGTAGGGCGCACCGGGGAGCTGTTTTTT
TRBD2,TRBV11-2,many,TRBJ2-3,CASSYRRLAGRADTQYF,TGTGCCAGCAGCTACAGGAGATTGGCGGGGAGGGCAGATACGCAGTATTTT
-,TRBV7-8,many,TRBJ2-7,CASSQSGGAYEQYF,TGTGCCAGCAGCCAGAGTGGCGGAGCCTACGAGCAGTACTTC
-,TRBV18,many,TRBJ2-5,CASSPSVTQYF,TGTGCCAGCTCACCCTCCGTGACCCAGTACTTC
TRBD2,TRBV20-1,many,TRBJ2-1,CSASTTSVDEQFF,TGCAGTGCTAGCACAACTAGCGTCGATGAGCAGTTCTTC
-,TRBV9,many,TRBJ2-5,CASSVSPEETQYF,TGTGCCAGCAGCGTGAGTCCGGAGGAGACCCAGTACTTC
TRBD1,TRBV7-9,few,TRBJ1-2,CASTRRGDRVHGYTF,TGTGCCAGCACCCGGCGGGGGGACAGAGTCCATGGCTACACCTTC
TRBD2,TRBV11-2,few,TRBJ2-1,CASSLNPAGSYNEQFF,TGTGCCAGCAGCTTAAATCCAGCGGGGTCGTACAATGAGCAGTTCTTC
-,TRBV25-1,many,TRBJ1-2,CASSDYGYTF,TGTGCCAGCAGTGACTATGGCTACACCTTC
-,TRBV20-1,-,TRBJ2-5,CKLIGGLQETQYF,TGCAAACTTATTGGGGGTTTACAAGAGACCCAGTACTTC
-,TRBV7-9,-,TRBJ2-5,CASSRSGGTQYF,TGTGCCAGCAGCAGGTCCGGGGGGACCCAGTACTTC
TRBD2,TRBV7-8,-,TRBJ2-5,CASSPSGSRQETQYF,TGTGCCAGCAGCCCCAGCGGGAGTCGCCAAGAGACCCAGTACTTC
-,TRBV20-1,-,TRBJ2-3,CSANRGLGTDTQYF,TGCAGTGCTAATAGGGGGTTAGGGACAGATACGCAGTATTTT
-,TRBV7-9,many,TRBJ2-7,CASSKDTYEQYF,TGTGCCAGCAGCAAGGATACCTACGAGCAGTACTTC
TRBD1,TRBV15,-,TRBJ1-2,CATSPDRGRGGYTF,TGTGCCACCAGCCCTGACAGGGGAAGGGGTGGCTACACCTTC
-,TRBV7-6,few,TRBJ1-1,CASSLGGGLLEAFF,TGTGCCAGCAGCTTAGGGGGAGGGCTGTTAGAAGCTTTCTTT
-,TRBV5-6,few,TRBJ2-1,CASSPSSGLYNEQFF,TGTGCCAGCAGCCCCTCCAGCGGGTTGTACAATGAGCAGTTCTTC
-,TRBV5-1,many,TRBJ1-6,CASSLAGAENSPLHF,TGCGCCAGCAGCTTGGCGGGGGCAGAGAATTCACCCCTCCACTTT
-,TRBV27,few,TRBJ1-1,CASSPGFFEAMNTEAFF,TGTGCCAGCAGTCCGGGCTTCTTCGAGGCGATGAACACTGAAGCTTTCTTT
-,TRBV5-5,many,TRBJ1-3,CASSLQFGFSNTIYF,TGTGCCAGCAGCCTTCAGTTCGGGTTCTCAAACACCATATATTTT
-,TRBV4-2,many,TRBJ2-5,CASSQEVLHQETQYF,TGTGCCAGCAGCCAAGAGGTCCTCCACCAAGAGACCCAGTACTTC
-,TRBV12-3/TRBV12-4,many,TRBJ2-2,CASSPDRRTGELFF,TGTGCCAGCAGTCCCGACAGGCGGACCGGGGAGCTGTTTTTT
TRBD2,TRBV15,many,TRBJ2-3,CATSRGLAGNRADTQYF,TGTGCCACCAGCAGAGGACTAGCGGGGAATCGAGCAGATACGCAGTATTTT
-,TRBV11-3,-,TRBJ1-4,CASSLGDYPGEKLFF,TGTGCCAGCAGCTTAGGGGACTATCCGGGAGAAAAACTGTTTTTT
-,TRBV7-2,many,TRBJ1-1,CASSPRTLGGTEAFF,TGTGCCAGCAGCCCCCGGACCCTCGGGGGAACTGAAGCTTTCTTT
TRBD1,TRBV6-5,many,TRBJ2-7,CASSSETGAYEQYF,TGTGCCAGCAGTTCAGAGACAGGGGCCTACGAGCAGTACTTC
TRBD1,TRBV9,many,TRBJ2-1,CASRAGQGPYNEQFF,TGTGCCAGCAGGGCCGGACAGGGCCCCTACAATGAGCAGTTCTTC
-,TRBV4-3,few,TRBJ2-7,CASSQRGVGRSSYEQYF,TGCGCCAGCAGCCAGAGAGGGGTAGGACGAAGCTCCTACGAGCAGTACTTC
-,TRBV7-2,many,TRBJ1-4,CASMGLGLKLFF,TGTGCCAGCATGGGTTTAGGTCTGAAACTGTTTTTT
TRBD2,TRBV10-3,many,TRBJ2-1,CAITSSGGALNEQFF,TGTGCCATCACTTCAAGCGGGGGGGCCTTGAATGAGCAGTTCTTC
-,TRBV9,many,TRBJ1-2,CASSVSRGDYGYTF,TGTGCCAGCAGCGTATCGCGGGGGGACTATGGCTACACCTTC
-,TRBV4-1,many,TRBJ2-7,CASSQATLPPRNYEQYF,TGCGCCAGCAGCCAAGCCACACTACCCCCACGGAACTACGAGCAGTACTTC
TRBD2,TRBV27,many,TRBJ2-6,CASSLSAGAGANVLTF,TGTGCCAGCAGTTTATCAGCGGGGGCTGGGGCCAACGTCCTGACTTTC
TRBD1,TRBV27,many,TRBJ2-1,CASSLLPKGGRNEQFF,TGTGCCAGCAGTTTACTCCCTAAAGGGGGCAGGAATGAGCAGTTCTTC
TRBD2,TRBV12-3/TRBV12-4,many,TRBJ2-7,CASSSGLAYEQYF,TGTGCCAGCAGCTCAGGACTAGCCTACGAGCAGTACTTC
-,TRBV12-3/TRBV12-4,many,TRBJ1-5,CASSPPGYIRNQPQHF,TGTGCCAGCAGCCCCCCCGGGTATATTCGCAATCAGCCCCAGCATTTT
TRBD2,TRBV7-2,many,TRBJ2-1,CASSLMGTSRFNEQFF,TGTGCCAGCAGCTTAATGGGGACTAGCCGGTTCAATGAGCAGTTCTTC
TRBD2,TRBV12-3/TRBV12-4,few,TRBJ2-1,CASRTIPGLAGGRNEQFF,TGTGCCAGCAGGACAATTCCGGGACTAGCGGGGGGGCGAAATGAGCAGTTCTTC
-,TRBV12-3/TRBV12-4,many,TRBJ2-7,CASSLTSYEQYF,TGTGCCAGCAGCCTCACTAGCTACGAGCAGTACTTC
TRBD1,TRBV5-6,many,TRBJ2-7,CASSLFPGTDPYEQYF,TGTGCCAGCAGCTTGTTCCCCGGGACAGACCCCTACGAGCAGTACTTC
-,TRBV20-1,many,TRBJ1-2,CSARKGRMNYGYTF,TGCAGTGCTAGGAAGGGACGGATGAACTATGGCTACACCTTC